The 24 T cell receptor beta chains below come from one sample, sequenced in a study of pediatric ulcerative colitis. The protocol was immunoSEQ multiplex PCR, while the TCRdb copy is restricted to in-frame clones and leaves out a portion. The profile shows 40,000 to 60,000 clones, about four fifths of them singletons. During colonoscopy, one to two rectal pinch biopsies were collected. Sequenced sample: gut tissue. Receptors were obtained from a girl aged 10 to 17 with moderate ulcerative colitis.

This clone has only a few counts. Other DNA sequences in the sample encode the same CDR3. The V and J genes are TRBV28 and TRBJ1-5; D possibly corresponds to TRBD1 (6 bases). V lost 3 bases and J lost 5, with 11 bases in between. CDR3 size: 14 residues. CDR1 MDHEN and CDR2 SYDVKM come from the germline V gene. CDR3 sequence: CASSFPDRYQPQHF. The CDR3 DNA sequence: TGTGCCAGCAGTTTTCCGGACAGATATCAGCCCCAGCATTTT.

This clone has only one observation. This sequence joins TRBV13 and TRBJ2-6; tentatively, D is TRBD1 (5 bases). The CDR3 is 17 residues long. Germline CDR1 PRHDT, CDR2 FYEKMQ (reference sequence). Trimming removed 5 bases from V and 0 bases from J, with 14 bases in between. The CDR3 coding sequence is TGTGCCAGCAGCCTTGGGGCAGGGCGCTCTGGGGCCAACGTCCTGACTTTC. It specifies CASSLGAGRSGANVLTF. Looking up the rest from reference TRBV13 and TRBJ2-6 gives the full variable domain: AAGVIQSPRHLIKEKRETATLKCYPIPRHDTVYWYQQGPGQDPQFLISFYEKMQSDKGSIPDRFSAQQFSDYHSELNMSSLELGDSALYFCASSLGAGRSGANVLTFGAGSRLTVL.

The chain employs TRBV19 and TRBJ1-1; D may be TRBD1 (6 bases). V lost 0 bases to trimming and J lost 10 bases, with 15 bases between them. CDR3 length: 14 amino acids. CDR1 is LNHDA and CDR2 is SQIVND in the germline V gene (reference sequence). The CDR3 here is CASSIEGGTRGAFF. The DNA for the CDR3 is TGTGCCAGTAGTATAGAAGGGGGAACGCGGGGAGCTTTCTTT. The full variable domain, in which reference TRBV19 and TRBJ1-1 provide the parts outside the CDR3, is DGGITQSPKYLFRKEGQNVTLSCEQNLNHDAMYWYRQDPGQGLRLIYYSQIVNDFQKGDIAEGYSVSREKKESFPLTVTSAQKNPTAFYLCASSIEGGTRGAFFGQGTRLTVV.

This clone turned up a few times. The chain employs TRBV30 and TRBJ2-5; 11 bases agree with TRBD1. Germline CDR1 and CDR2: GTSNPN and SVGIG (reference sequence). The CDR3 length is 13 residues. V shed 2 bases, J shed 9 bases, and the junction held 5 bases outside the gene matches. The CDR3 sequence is CAWSQGQGVSQYF. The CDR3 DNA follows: TGTGCCTGGAGTCAGGGACAGGGGGTTTCCCAGTACTTC.

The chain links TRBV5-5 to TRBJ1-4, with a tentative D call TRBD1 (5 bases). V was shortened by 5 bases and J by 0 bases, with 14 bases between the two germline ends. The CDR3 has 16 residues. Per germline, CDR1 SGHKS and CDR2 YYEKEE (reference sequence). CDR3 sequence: CASSPDWGTTNEKLFF. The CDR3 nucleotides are TGTGCCAGCAGTCCCGACTGGGGCACAACTAATGAAAAACTGTTTTTT.

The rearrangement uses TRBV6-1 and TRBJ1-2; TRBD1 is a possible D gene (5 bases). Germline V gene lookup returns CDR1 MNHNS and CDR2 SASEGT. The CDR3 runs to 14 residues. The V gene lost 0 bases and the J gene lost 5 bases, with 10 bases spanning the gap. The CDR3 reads CASSEAFRVYGYTF. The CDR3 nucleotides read TGTGCCAGCAGTGAAGCATTCAGGGTTTATGGCTACACCTTC.

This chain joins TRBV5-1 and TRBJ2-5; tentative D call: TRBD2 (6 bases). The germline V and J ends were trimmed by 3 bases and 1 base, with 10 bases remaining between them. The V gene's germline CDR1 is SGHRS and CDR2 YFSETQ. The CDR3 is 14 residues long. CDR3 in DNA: TGCGCCAGCAGCTCCGGGAGCCCCCAAGAGACCCAGTACTTC. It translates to CASSSGSPQETQYF.

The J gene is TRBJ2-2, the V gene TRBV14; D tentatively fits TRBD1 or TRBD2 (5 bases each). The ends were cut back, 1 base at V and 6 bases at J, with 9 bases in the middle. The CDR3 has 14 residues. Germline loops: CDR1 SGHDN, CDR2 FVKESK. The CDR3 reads CASSQVRGPGELFF. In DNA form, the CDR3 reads TGTGCCAGCAGCCAAGTGAGGGGACCCGGGGAGCTGTTTTTT.

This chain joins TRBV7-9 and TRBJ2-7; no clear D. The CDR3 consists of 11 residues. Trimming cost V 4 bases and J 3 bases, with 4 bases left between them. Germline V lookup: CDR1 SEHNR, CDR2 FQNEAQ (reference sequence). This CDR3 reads CASSYRYEQYF. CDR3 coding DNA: TGTGCCAGCAGCTACCGCTACGAGCAGTACTTC.

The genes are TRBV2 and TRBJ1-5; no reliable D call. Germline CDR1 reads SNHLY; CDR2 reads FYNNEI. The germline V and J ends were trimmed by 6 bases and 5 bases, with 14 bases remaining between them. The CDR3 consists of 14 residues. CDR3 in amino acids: CASSSSRADQPQHF. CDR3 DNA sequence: TGTGCCAGCAGCTCGTCTCGGGCGGATCAGCCCCAGCATTTT. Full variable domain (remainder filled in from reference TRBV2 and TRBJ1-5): EPEVTQTPSHQVTQMGQEVILRCVPISNHLYFYWYRQILGQKVEFLVSFYNNEISEKSEIFDDQFSVERPDGSNFTLKIRSTKLEDSAMYFCASSSSRADQPQHFGDGTRLSIL.

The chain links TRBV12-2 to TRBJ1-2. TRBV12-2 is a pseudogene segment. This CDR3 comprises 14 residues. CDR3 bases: TGTGCAAGTCGCCCGGGAGGGCAAGACTATGGCTACACCTTC. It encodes CASRPGGQDYGYTF.

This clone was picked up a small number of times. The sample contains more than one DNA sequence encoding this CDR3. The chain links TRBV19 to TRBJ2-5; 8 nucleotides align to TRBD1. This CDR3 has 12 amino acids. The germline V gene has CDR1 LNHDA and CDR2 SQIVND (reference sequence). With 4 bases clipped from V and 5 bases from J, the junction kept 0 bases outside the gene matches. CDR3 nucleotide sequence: TGTGCCAGTAGTAGACAGGGGGAGACCCAGTACTTC. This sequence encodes CASSRQGETQYF.

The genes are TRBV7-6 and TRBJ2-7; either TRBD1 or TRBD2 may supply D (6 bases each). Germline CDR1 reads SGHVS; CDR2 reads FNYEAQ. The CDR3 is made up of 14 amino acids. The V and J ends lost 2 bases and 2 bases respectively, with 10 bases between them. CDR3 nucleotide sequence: TGTGCCAGCAGCTTAAAAGGGGGGACCTACGAGCAGTACTTC. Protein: CASSLKGGTYEQYF.

The CDR3 DNA reads TGTGCCAGCAGCTGGGACCACTCAGGCACAGATACGCAGTATTTT. This gives the protein CASSWDHSGTDTQYF. The chain combines TRBV7-9 with TRBJ2-3; perhaps D is TRBD1 or TRBD2 (5 bases each). Germline V lookup: CDR1 SEHNR, CDR2 FQNEAQ (reference sequence). V was clipped by 4 bases and J by 1 base, with 12 bases between them. The CDR3 length is 15 residues.

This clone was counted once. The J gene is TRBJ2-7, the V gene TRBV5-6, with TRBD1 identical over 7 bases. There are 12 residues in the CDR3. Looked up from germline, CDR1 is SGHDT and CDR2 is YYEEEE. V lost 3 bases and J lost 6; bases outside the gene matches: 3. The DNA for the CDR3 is TGTGCCAGCAGCTGGGACAGAAGCGAGCAGTACTTC. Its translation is CASSWDRSEQYF.

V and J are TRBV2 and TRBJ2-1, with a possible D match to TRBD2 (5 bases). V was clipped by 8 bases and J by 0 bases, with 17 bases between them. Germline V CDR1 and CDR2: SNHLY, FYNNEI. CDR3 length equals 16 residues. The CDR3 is CASSGIGVASYNEQFF. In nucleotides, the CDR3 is TGTGCCAGCTCCGGGATCGGGGTAGCCTCCTACAATGAGCAGTTCTTC. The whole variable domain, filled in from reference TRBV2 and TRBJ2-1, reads EPEVTQTPSHQVTQMGQEVILRCVPISNHLYFYWYRQILGQKVEFLVSFYNNEISEKSEIFDDQFSVERPDGSNFTLKIRSTKLEDSAMYFCASSGIGVASYNEQFFGPGTRLTVL.

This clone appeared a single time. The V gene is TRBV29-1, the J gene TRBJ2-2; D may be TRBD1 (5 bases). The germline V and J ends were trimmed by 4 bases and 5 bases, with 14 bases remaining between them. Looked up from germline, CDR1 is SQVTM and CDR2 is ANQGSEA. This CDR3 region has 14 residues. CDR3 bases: TGCAGCGTTGGGGTATCAGGGAAGACCGGGGAGCTGTTTTTT. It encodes CSVGVSGKTGELFF.

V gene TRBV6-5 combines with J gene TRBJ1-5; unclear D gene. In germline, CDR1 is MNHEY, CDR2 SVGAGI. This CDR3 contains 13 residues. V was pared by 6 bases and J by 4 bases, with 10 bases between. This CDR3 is CASRLKPNQPQHF. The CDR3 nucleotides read TGTGCCAGCAGACTAAAGCCTAATCAGCCCCAGCATTTT.

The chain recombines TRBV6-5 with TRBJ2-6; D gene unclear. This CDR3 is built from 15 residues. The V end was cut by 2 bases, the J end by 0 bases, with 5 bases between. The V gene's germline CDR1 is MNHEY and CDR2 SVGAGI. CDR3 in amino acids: CASSYGFSGANVLTF. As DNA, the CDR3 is TGTGCCAGCAGTTACGGCTTCTCTGGGGCCAACGTCCTGACTTTC.

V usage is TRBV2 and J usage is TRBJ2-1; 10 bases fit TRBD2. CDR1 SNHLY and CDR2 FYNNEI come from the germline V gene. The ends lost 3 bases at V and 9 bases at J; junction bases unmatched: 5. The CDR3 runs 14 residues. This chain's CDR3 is CASSEQRGGSEQFF. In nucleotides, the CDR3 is TGTGCCAGCAGTGAGCAGCGGGGGGGCAGTGAGCAGTTCTTC.

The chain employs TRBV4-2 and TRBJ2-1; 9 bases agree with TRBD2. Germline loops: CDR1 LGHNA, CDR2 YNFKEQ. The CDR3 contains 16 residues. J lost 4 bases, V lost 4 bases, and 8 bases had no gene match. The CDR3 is CASSRSGGKGYNEQFF. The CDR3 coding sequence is TGTGCCAGCAGCCGTAGCGGGGGCAAGGGATACAATGAGCAGTTCTTC.

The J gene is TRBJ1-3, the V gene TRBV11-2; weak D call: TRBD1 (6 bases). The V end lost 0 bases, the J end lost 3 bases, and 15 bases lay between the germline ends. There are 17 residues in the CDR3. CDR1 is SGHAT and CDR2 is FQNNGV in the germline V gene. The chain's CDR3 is CASSLDYRVSGGNTIYF. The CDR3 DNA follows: TGTGCCAGCAGCTTAGACTACAGGGTGTCCGGTGGAAACACCATATATTTT.

The DNA of the CDR3 is TGCGCCAGCAGCTTTTTCATAGGCTCCTACGAGCAGTACTTC. This gives the protein CASSFFIGSYEQYF. The J gene is TRBJ2-7, the V gene TRBV5-1; D is uncertain. CDR1 and CDR2 (germline): SGHRS, YFSETQ. V lost 2 bases and J 0 bases, leaving 9 bases between the germline ends. The CDR3 runs 14 residues.

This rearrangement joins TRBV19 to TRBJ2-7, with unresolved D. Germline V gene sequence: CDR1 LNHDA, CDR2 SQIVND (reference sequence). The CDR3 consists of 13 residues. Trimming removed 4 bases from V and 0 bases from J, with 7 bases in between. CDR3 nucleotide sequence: TGTGCCAGTAGTAGTAAGGGCTCCTACGAGCAGTACTTC. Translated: CASSSKGSYEQYF. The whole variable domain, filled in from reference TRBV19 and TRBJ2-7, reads DGGITQSPKYLFRKEGQNVTLSCEQNLNHDAMYWYRQDPGQGLRLIYYSQIVNDFQKGDIAEGYSVSREKKESFPLTVTSAQKNPTAFYLCASSSKGSYEQYFGPGTRLTVT.